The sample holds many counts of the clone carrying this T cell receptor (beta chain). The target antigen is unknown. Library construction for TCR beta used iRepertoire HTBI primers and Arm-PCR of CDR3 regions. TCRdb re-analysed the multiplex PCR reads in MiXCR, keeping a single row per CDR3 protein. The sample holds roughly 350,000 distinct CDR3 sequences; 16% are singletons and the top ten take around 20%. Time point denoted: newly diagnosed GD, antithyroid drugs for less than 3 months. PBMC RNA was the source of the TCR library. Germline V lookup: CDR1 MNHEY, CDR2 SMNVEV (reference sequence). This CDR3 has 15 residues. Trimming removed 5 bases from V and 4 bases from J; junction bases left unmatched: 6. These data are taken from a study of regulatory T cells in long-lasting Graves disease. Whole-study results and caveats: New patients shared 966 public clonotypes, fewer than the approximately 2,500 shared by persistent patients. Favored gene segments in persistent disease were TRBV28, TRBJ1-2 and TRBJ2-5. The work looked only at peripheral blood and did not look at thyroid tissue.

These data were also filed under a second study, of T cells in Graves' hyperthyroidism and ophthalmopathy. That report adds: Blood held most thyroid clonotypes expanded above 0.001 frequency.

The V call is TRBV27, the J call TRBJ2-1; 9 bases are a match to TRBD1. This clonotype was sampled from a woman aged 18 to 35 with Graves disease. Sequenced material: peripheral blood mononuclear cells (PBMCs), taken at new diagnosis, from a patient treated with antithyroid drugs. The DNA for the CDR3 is TGTGCCAGCAGTGGGAGACAGGGGGTTTACAATGAGCAGTTCTTC. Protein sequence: CASSGRQGVYNEQFF.